What follows is one T cell receptor (beta chain) and its context. In the original processing: Reference gene primer amplification gave estimated nucleated cell counts. Data came from immunoSEQ multiplex PCR; TCRdb stores just in-frame clones and leaves some out. V and J calls and clone size are as listed in that table; D and trimming were resolved from the DNA. The table lists under 250,000 clones, around 82% of them singletons. Shortly before study entry, within 2 weeks, exposed participants had met a COVID-19 case. The data were obtained in a study of blood T cell repertoires in COVID-19. Background on the study: In each case, the material was cDNA or gDNA derived from T cells, B-cell-depleted T cells, or PBMCs.

From germline, CDR1 is LNHDA and CDR2 SQIVND (reference sequence). Deletions cut 7 bases from V and 1 base from J, with 16 bases between. The CDR3 is made up of 15 amino acids. This chain connects TRBV19 to TRBJ1-2; D not certain. The receptor was derived from a woman between 40 and 50 years old who had been exposed to COVID-19. Sequencing was carried out using PBMCs or T cells enriched from blood (not recorded which). CDR3 region: CASTHGRGVNYGYTF. CDR3 coding DNA: TGTGCCAGTACCCACGGGCGCGGGGTTAACTATGGCTACACCTTC.